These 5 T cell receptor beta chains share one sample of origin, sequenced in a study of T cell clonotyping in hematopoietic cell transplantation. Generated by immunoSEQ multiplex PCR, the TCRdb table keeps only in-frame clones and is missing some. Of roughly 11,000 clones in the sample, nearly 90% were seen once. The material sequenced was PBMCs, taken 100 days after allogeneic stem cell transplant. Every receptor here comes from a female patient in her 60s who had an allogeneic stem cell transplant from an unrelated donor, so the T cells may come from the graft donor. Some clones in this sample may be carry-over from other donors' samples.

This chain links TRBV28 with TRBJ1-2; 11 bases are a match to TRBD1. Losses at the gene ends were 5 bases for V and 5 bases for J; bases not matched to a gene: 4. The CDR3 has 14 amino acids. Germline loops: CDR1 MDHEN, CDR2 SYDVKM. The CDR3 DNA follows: TGTGCCAGCAGTCTCGGGACAGGGGGATATGGCTACACCTTC. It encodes CASSLGTGGYGYTF.

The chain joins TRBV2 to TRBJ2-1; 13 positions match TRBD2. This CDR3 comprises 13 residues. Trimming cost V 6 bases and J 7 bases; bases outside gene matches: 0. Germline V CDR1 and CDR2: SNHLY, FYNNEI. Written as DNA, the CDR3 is TGTGCCAGCAGGACTAGCGGGAGGAATGAGCAGTTCTTC. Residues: CASRTSGRNEQFF.

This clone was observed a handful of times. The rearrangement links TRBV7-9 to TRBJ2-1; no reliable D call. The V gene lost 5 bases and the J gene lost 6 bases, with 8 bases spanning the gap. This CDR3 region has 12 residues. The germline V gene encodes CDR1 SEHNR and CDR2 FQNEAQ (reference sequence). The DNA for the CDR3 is TGTGCCAGCAGCCCGAGGTCCAATGAGCAGTTCTTC. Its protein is CASSPRSNEQFF.

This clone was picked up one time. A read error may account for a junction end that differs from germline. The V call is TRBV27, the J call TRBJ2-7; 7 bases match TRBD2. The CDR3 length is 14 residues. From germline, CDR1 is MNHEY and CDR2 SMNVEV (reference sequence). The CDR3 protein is CASSVSSGAYEQYF. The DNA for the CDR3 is TGTGCCAGCAGTGTATCTAGCGGAGCCTACGAGCAGTACTTC.

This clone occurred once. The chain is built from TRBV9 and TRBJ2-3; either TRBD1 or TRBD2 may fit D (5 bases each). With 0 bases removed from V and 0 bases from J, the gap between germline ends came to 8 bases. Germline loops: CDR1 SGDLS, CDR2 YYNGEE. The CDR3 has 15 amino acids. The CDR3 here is CASSVGGGSTDTQYF. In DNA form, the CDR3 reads TGTGCCAGCAGCGTAGGGGGCGGGAGCACAGATACGCAGTATTTT.